Below are 16 T cell receptor beta chains sequenced from a single sample in a study of blood T cell repertoires in COVID-19. Method: immunoSEQ multiplex PCR; TCRdb's copy keeps in-frame clones and lacks some. The table records just over 350,000 clones, about 86% of them present only once. Material for sequencing was peripheral blood. All receptors derive from a woman aged 60-75 years with COVID-19, enrolled during active disease.

The chain links TRBV24-1 to TRBJ2-2, with a possible D match to TRBD1 (6 bases). Germline assignment: CDR1 KGHDR and CDR2 SFDVKD. CDR3 length equals 16 residues. The V end was cut by 5 bases, the J end by 0 bases, with 12 bases between. CDR3 residues: CATSARDTPNTGELFF. DNA of the CDR3: TGTGCCACCAGTGCCCGGGACACACCGAACACCGGGGAGCTGTTTTTT.

The V and J genes are TRBV6-4 and TRBJ2-5; D may be TRBD1 (6 bases). Germline lookup yields CDR1 MRHNA and CDR2 SNTAGT. The V and J ends lost 0 bases and 3 bases respectively, with 8 bases between them. This CDR3 has 14 amino acids. The CDR3: CASSDSGGKETQYF. CDR3 in DNA: TGTGCCAGCAGTGACTCAGGGGGAAAAGAGACCCAGTACTTC.

The rearrangement joins TRBV2 to TRBJ2-7; 9 bases are shared with TRBD1. Germline CDR1 is SNHLY and CDR2 is FYNNEI. V was pared by 5 bases and J by 4 bases, with 6 bases of the junction left unmatched. The CDR3 length is 14 residues. The CDR3 coding sequence is TGTGCCAGCAGTCTGGGACAGGGAGAGTACGAGCAGTACTTC. It translates to CASSLGQGEYEQYF.

The V gene is TRBV5-5, the J gene TRBJ2-7; 10 nucleotides line up with TRBD1. Germline CDR1 reads SGHKS; CDR2 reads YYEKEE (reference sequence). The CDR3 loop spans 15 amino acids. J was trimmed by 3 bases and V by 2 bases; bases with no gene match: 5. The CDR3 coding sequence is TGTGCCAGCAGCTTCCTTCGGGACAGGGGCTACGAGCAGTACTTC. Amino acids: CASSFLRDRGYEQYF.

V and J are TRBV6-2 or TRBV6-3 and TRBJ2-5; 9 bases are shared with TRBD1. Germline V gene data show CDR1 as MNHEY and CDR2 as SVGEGT. The CDR3 runs to 15 residues. Germline trimming cut 4 bases from V and 5 bases from J; bases unmatched to any gene: 8. DNA of the CDR3: TGTGCCAGCAGTTCCTTTACAGGGGGCGGTGAGACCCAGTACTTC. This codes for CASSSFTGGGETQYF.

The CDR3 spells CAISESNLYRGNEQFF. The DNA for the CDR3 is TGTGCCATCAGTGAGTCGAATCTCTACCGAGGAAATGAGCAGTTCTTC. The gene calls are TRBV10-3 and TRBJ2-1; no firm D call. The CDR3 length is 16 residues. Trimming took off 0 bases at V and 7 bases at J, with 16 bases between the two ends. Germline CDR1 and CDR2: ENHRY and SYGVKD.

The chain carries TRBV30 and TRBJ2-3; 9 bases agree with TRBD1. Germline-derived CDR1 and CDR2 are GTSNPN and SVGIG (reference sequence). V lost 0 bases to trimming and J lost 1 base; unmatched junction nucleotides: 8. The length of the CDR3 is 17 residues. CDR3 protein: CAWSVSRTGDGTDTQYF. CDR3 bases: TGTGCCTGGAGTGTAAGCAGGACAGGGGATGGCACAGATACGCAGTATTTT. The full variable domain, rest sourced from reference TRBV30 and TRBJ2-3, is SQTIHQWPATLVQPVGSPLSLECTVEGTSNPNLYWYRQAAGRGLQLLFYSVGIGQISSEVPQNLSASRPQDRQFILSSKKLLLSDSGFYLCAWSVSRTGDGTDTQYFGPGTRLTVL.

The chain carries TRBV18 and TRBJ1-1; the D gene is possibly TRBD1 (5 bases). Germline lookup yields CDR1 KGHSH and CDR2 LQKENI. The CDR3 loop spans 13 amino acids. The ends were cut back, 4 bases at V and 3 bases at J, with 9 bases in the middle. The CDR3 loop reads CASSQGPYTEAFF. The CDR3 nucleotides are TGTGCCAGCTCACAGGGGCCATACACTGAAGCTTTCTTT.

The J gene is TRBJ1-4, the V gene TRBV4-1; 8 bases are a match to TRBD1. V gave up 2 bases and J gave up 8 bases; unmatched junction bases: 7. This CDR3 has 15 amino acids. The germline V gene encodes CDR1 MGHRA and CDR2 YSYEKL. The CDR3, as DNA: TGCGCCAGCAGCCAATCAGGACAGGGTGACGAAAAACTGTTTTTT. Translation: CASSQSGQGDEKLFF.

This sequence joins TRBV2 and TRBJ1-5; TRBD1 matches 7 bases. With V trimmed by 3 bases and J by 9 bases, 11 bases remained unmatched. This CDR3 comprises 15 residues. CDR1 and CDR2 from the germline V gene are SNHLY and FYNNEI. The CDR3, as DNA: TGTGCCAGCAGTGATTCGGGACAGCACACGGGGCCCCAGCATTTT. Protein sequence: CASSDSGQHTGPQHF. Full variable domain (missing parts from reference TRBV2 and TRBJ1-5): EPEVTQTPSHQVTQMGQEVILRCVPISNHLYFYWYRQILGQKVEFLVSFYNNEISEKSEIFDDQFSVERPDGSNFTLKIRSTKLEDSAMYFCASSDSGQHTGPQHFGDGTRLSIL.

This clone was seen just once. The V and J genes are TRBV6-2 or TRBV6-3 and TRBJ2-7; TRBD2 matches at 9 bases. Germline CDR1 is MNHEY and CDR2 is SVGEGT. V shed 6 bases and J 3 bases; nucleotides not matched to a gene: 9. This CDR3 spans 15 amino acids. The DNA for the CDR3 is TGTGCCAGCAGCCCCCCGGCTAGCGGGGTCTACGAGCAGTACTTC. Its translation is CASSPPASGVYEQYF.

The rearrangement uses TRBV24-1 and TRBJ2-3; 13 bases agree with TRBD2. The CDR3 runs to 15 residues. V dropped 10 bases and J dropped 5; count of bases not matched to a gene: 8. Germline CDR1 is KGHDR and CDR2 is SFDVKD. The CDR3 here is CATSTSGGAKDTQYF. The CDR3 region has the DNA TGTGCCACTAGCACTAGCGGGGGGGCAAAAGATACGCAGTATTTT.

The J gene is TRBJ1-2, the V gene TRBV11-2, with TRBD1 matching over 8 bases. The germline V gene encodes CDR1 SGHAT and CDR2 FQNNGV. The V segment lost 5 bases and the J segment 6 bases; nucleotides outside the gene matches: 8. This CDR3 has 14 amino acids. Here the CDR3 DNA reads TGTGCCAGCAGCCCTTGGACAGGGAGAAATGGCTACACCTTC. As protein: CASSPWTGRNGYTF.

This chain connects TRBV4-1 to TRBJ1-5; 8 bases map to TRBD1. Trimming cost V 0 bases and J 8 bases; bases outside gene matches: 6. Germline CDR1 and CDR2: MGHRA and YSYEKL. The CDR3 has 15 amino acids. The DNA of the CDR3 is TGCGCCAGCAGCCAAGAAGGACAGGGCGGGGAGCCCCAGCATTTT. Translating it yields CASSQEGQGGEPQHF.

V is TRBV6-6 and J is TRBJ1-6, with 8 bases lining up with TRBD1. CDR3 length: 14 amino acids. Germline V lookup: CDR1 MNHNY, CDR2 SVGAGI (reference sequence). With 5 bases clipped from V and 8 bases from J, the junction kept 5 bases outside the gene matches. This CDR3 is CASSGQGVDSPLHF. The CDR3, as DNA: TGTGCCAGCAGTGGACAGGGCGTGGATTCACCCCTCCACTTT.

The V call is TRBV11-2, the J call TRBJ2-7; 7 bases match TRBD1. The CDR3 has 17 amino acids. After removal of 0 bases from V and 7 bases from J, the junction contained 15 bases not matched to a gene. Germline assignment: CDR1 SGHAT and CDR2 FQNNGV. As DNA, the CDR3 is TGTGCCAGCAGCTTAGATCGTCGCCTACAGGGGCCTAGAGAGCAGTACTTC. Amino acids: CASSLDRRLQGPREQYF.